These 6 T cell receptor beta chains were all obtained from the same sample, sequenced in a study of human T cells and chemical hapten exposure. Each CDR3 protein gets one entry after TCRdb re-called the RACE reads with MiXCR. The sample holds roughly 150,000 distinct CDR3 sequences, 10% to 15% seen once. Time point indicated: patch test 2, 6 weeks after DPC sensitization. Described treatment: therapeutic diphenylcyclopropenone sensitization with weekly scalp DPC. The input for sequencing was whole blood, taken in connection with sensitization to the hapten diphenylcyclopropenone (DPC). All receptors come from a woman aged 50 to 60 with alopecia areata. Some clones in this sample may be carry-over from other donors' samples.

This clonotype came up many times. The chain links TRBV7-2 to TRBJ1-5; D ambiguous. In germline, CDR1 is SGHTA, CDR2 FQGNSA. The CDR3 has 13 residues. Trimming pared 5 bases from V and 1 base from J, leaving 6 bases between. CDR3 region: CASSISSNQPQHF. In DNA, the CDR3 is TGTGCCAGCAGCATCAGCAGCAATCAGCCCCAGCATTTT.

This chain connects TRBV11-2 to TRBJ2-1; TRBD2 matches at 9 bases. The CDR3 contains 19 residues. V shed 3 bases and J 1 base; nucleotides not matched to a gene: 13. In germline, CDR1 is SGHAT, CDR2 FQNNGV. The CDR3: CASSLFGSAGGPSYNEQFF. The CDR3 DNA sequence: TGTGCCAGCAGCTTGTTTGGTTCGGCGGGAGGGCCGTCCTACAATGAGCAGTTCTTC.

This clonotype has only a few counts. The gene calls are TRBV5-1 and TRBJ2-1; 8 nucleotides match TRBD2. Trimming took 0 bases from V and 0 from J; bases not matched to a gene: 5. The V gene's germline CDR1 is SGHRS and CDR2 YFSETQ. The CDR3 contains 17 residues. CDR3 DNA sequence: TGCGCCAGCAGCTTGGGAAGCGGGAGAGACTCCTACAATGAGCAGTTCTTC. Translated: CASSLGSGRDSYNEQFF. Based on the CDR3 plus reference TRBV5-1 and TRBJ2-1, the full variable domain is KAGVTQTPRYLIKTRGQQVTLSCSPISGHRSVSWYQQTPGQGLQFLFEYFSETQRNKGNFPGRFSGRQFSNSRSEMNVSTLELGDSALYLCASSLGSGRDSYNEQFFGPGTRLTVL.

This clonotype was picked up a small number of times. This chain joins TRBV29-1 and TRBJ2-3; 7 positions match TRBD1. Germline CDR1 and CDR2: SQVTM and ANQGSEA. The CDR3 is made up of 13 amino acids. Losses at the gene ends were 7 bases for V and 0 bases for J; bases not matched to a gene: 4. CDR3 region: CSGHRGSTDTQYF. Here the CDR3 DNA reads TGCAGCGGCCACAGGGGAAGCACAGATACGCAGTATTTT.

This clonotype was detected only a few times. J is TRBJ2-5 and V is TRBV20-1, with D possibly being TRBD2 (6 bases). With 6 bases removed from V and 5 bases from J, the gap between germline ends came to 10 bases. The CDR3 is 11 amino acids. CDR1 is DFQATT and CDR2 is SNEGSKA in the germline V gene (reference sequence). The DNA of the CDR3 is TGCAGTGCCTCTAGCGAGGAGACCCAGTACTTC. This encodes CSASSEETQYF.

This clonotype appeared many times. The chain joins TRBV12-3 or TRBV12-4 to TRBJ2-1, with a weak D call TRBD2 (10 bases). The CDR3 extends over 17 amino acids. Trimming took off 6 bases at V and 5 bases at J, with 23 bases between the two ends. The CDR3 DNA reads as TGTGCCAGCAGCCGTAGCGGGGGGACAGGGAGGAACAATGAGCAGTTCTTC. Its translation: CASSRSGGTGRNNEQFF.